This entry describes one T cell receptor (beta chain). One entry per CDR3 protein, called by TCRdb with MiXCR from the RT-PCR reads. The sample shows approximately 170,000 distinct CDR3 sequences, approximately 28% of them seen only once. The germline V gene has CDR1 MDHEN and CDR2 SYDVKM. Trimming pared 7 bases from V and 3 bases from J, leaving 9 bases between. The CDR3 totals 12 residues. This sample was included in a study of patients and donors after allogeneic stem cell transplantation. The chain has TRBV28 and TRBJ1-1; D is unclear. Sequencing used blood, either unsorted or a sorted T cell fraction (not recorded which). The TCR was taken from a human donor who was either an allogeneic HSCT recipient or a stem cell or donor lymphocyte infusion donor (not recorded which). It is not recorded whose cells these are; they may come from a transplant donor. CDR3 in amino acids: CASTQVDTEAFF. The CDR3 nucleotides read TGTGCCAGCACCCAGGTGGACACTGAAGCTTTCTTT.